The clone carrying this TCR beta chain has only a few counts. Its cognate antigen is unknown. Methods described previously, with TCR primers listed, were used for bulk TCR libraries. TCRdb fed the PCR reads into MiXCR, producing one record per CDR3 protein. The sample carries under 600,000 distinct CDR3 sequences, 25% recorded once. This record belongs to a study of molecular identifiers for immune sequencing clone quantification. It was from around 18,000 to 910,000 sorted cells, with 10%, 30% or 50% RNA, that naive CD8 libraries came. Regarding the study as a whole: Clones that had above 20 RNA copies took up over 99% of effector molecules but under 1% in naive cells.

The TCR originated in a human donor in good health. Some libraries in this study had Jurkat cell RNA spiked in. Source material: naive CD8+ T cells from blood, with Jurkat cell RNA spiked in. Subset in this sample: FACS-sorted CD8+CD4-CCR7+CD45RA+ naive T cells.

In nucleotides, the CDR3 is TGTGCCAGCAGACCCGGGTTAGCGGGAGGCAATGAGCAGTTCTTC. Residues: CASRPGLAGGNEQFF. The rearrangement joins TRBV5-4 to TRBJ2-1; 10 bases line up with TRBD2. CDR1 and CDR2 (germline): SGHNT, YYREEE (reference sequence). This CDR3 contains 15 residues. V lost 5 bases to trimming and J lost 6 bases; unmatched junction nucleotides: 8.